This T cell receptor (beta chain) stems from a study of shared clonotypes between healthy human individuals. Germline V gives CDR1 SGHTA, CDR2 FQGNSA. Trimming took 3 bases from V and 5 from J, leaving 2 bases between them. This CDR3 is built from 11 residues. Concerning this clone: The target antigen is unknown. Additional DNA sequences in this sample encode the identical CDR3.

Study-level points and caveats: Generally, naive subsets (rather than memory subsets) showed larger estimated richness.

A CD45RA-negative memory subset and a CD45RA+ naive subset were separated from the CD4+ cells. Sequenced by immunoSEQ multiplex PCR; TCRdb stores in-frame clones only, minus some. The sample carries roughly 2.5 million clones, about 92% recorded once. The V and J genes are TRBV7-2 and TRBJ2-1; D gene uncertain. The sequenced sample was naive CD4+ T cells sorted from blood. The subset is: CD45RA+ positively selected. This clonotype was sampled from a man aged 18-30 years in good health. The chain's CDR3 is CASSFHNEQFF. The CDR3 nucleotides are TGTGCCAGCAGCTTCCACAATGAGCAGTTCTTC.